This TCR beta chain derives from a study of CD8 T cells in Susac syndrome. Reverse transcription of about 0.45 to 1 ug RNA was performed with random hexamers. Each CDR3 protein is one row after TCRdb ran MiXCR on the immunoSEQ multiplex PCR reads. The sample lists about 300,000 distinct CDR3 sequences, roughly 85% occurring once. J lost 5 bases, V lost 0 bases, and 1 base had no gene match. Germline CDR1 ENHRY, CDR2 SYGVKD. This CDR3 has 15 residues. The authors carried out high-throughput sequencing of TCR beta. They applied it to CD8+ and CD4+ T cells obtained from blood. This receptor was identified in a human donor with multiple sclerosis. The source material was CD8+ T cells from PBMCs. This chain links TRBV10-3 with TRBJ2-3, with TRBD2 identical over 11 bases. CDR3: CAISESGTSGDTQYF. The CDR3 nucleotides read TGTGCCATCAGTGAGTCGGGGACTAGCGGAGATACGCAGTATTTT.